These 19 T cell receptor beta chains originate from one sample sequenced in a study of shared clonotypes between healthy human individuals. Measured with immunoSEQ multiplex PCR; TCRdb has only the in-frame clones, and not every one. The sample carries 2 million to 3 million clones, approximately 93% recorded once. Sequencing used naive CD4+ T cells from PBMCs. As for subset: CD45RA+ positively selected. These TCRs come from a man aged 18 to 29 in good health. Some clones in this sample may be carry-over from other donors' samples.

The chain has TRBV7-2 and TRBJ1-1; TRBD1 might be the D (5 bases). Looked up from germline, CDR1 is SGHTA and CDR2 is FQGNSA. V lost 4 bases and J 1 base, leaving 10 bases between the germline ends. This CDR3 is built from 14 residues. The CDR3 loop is CASSWYTGNTEAFF. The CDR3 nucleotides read TGTGCCAGCAGCTGGTATACAGGGAACACTGAAGCTTTCTTT.

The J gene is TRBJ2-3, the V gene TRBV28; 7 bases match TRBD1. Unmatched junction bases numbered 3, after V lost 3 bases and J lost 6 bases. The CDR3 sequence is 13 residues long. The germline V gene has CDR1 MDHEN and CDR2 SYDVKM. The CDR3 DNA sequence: TGTGCCAGCAGTTTTCCAGGGGGTGATACGCAGTATTTT. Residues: CASSFPGGDTQYF.

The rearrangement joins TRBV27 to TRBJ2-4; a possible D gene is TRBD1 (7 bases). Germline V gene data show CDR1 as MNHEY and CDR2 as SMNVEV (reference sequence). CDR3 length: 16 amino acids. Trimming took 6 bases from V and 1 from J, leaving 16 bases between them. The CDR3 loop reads CASSLWPGGAKNIQYF. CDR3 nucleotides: TGTGCCAGCAGCCTATGGCCAGGGGGGGCCAAAAACATTCAGTACTTC.

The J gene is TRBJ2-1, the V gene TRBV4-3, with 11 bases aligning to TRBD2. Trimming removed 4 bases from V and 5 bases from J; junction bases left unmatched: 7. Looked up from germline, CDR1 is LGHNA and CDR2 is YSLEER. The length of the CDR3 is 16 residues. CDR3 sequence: CASSPELAGVDNEQFF. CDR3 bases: TGCGCCAGCAGCCCCGAACTAGCGGGAGTAGACAATGAGCAGTTCTTC.

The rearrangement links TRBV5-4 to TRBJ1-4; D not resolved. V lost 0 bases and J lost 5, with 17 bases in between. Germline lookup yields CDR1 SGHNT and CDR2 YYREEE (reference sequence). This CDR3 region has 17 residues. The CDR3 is CASSLGGMALGNEKLFF. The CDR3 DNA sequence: TGTGCCAGCAGCTTGGGGGGAATGGCCCTGGGGAATGAAAAACTGTTTTTT.

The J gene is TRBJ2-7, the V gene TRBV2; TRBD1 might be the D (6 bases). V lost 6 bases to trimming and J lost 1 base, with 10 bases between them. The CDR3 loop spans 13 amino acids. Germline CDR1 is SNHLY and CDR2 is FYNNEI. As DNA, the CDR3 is TGTGCCAGCAGAAAAGGACAGTCCTACGAGCAGTACTTC. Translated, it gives CASRKGQSYEQYF.

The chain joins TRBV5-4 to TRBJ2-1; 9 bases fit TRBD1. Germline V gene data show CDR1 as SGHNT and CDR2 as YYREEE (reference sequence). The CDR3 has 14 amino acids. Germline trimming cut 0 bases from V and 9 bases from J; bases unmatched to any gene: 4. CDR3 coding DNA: TGTGCCAGCAGCTTGGGGGACAGGGCCGGTGAGCAGTTCTTC. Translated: CASSLGDRAGEQFF. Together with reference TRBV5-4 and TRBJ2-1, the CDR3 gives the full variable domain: ETGVTQSPTHLIKTRGQQVTLRCSSQSGHNTVSWYQQALGQGPQFIFQYYREEENGRGNFPPRFSGLQFPNYSSELNVNALELDDSALYLCASSLGDRAGEQFFGPGTRLTVL.

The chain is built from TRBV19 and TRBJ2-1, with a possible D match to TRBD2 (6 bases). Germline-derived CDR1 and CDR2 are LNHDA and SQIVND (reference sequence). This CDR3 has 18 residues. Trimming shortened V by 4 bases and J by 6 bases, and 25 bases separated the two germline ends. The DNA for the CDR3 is TGTGCCAGTAGTACCGGACAATATAGGAGGGCTTTAGGCAATGAGCAGTTCTTC. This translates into CASSTGQYRRALGNEQFF.

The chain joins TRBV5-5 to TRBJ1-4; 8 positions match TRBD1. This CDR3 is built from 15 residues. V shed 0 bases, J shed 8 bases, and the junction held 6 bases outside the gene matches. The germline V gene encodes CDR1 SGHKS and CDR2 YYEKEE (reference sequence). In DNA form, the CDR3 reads TGTGCCAGCAGCTTGGTTCAGGGGGCGCGCGAAAAACTGTTTTTT. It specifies CASSLVQGAREKLFF.

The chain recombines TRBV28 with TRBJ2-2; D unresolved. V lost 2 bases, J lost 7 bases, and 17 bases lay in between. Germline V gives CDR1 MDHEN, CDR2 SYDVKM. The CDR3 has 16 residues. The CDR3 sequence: CASSLGGDELYGELFF. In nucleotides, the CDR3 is TGTGCCAGCAGTTTAGGCGGAGACGAATTGTACGGGGAGCTGTTTTTT.

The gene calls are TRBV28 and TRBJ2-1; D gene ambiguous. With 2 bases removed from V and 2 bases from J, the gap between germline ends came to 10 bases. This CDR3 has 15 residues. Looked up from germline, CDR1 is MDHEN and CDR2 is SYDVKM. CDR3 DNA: TGTGCCAGCAGTTTAGCCGGTCTAACCTACAATGAGCAGTTCTTC. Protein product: CASSLAGLTYNEQFF.

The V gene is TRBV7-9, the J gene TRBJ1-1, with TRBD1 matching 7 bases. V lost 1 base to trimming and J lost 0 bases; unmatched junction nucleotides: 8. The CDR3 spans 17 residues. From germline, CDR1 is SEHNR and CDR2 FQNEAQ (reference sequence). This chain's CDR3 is CASSLVGGRGMNTEAFF. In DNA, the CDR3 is TGTGCCAGCAGCTTAGTAGGTGGCAGGGGGATGAACACTGAAGCTTTCTTT.

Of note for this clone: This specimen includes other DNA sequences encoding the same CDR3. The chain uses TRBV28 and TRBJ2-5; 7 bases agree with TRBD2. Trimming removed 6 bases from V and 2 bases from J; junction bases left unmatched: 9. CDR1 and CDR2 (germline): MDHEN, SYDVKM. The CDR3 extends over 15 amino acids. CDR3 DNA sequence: TGTGCCAGCAGCCCCGCTGGCGGGAGACAAGAGACCCAGTACTTC. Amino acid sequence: CASSPAGGRQETQYF.

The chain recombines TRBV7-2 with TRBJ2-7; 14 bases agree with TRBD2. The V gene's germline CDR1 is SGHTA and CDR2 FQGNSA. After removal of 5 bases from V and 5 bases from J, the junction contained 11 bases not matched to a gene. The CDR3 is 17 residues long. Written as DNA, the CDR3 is TGTGCCAGCAGCCACACCGGGACTAGCGGGAGTGGTGACGAGCAGTACTTC. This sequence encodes CASSHTGTSGSGDEQYF.

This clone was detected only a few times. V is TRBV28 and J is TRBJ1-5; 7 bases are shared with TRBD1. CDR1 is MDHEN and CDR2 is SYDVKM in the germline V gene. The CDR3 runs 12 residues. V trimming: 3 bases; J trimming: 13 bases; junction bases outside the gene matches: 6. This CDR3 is CASSFRDRKQHF. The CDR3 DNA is TGTGCCAGCAGTTTTAGGGACAGAAAACAGCATTTT. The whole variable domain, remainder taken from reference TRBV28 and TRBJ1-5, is DVKVTQSSRYLVKRTGEKVFLECVQDMDHENMFWYRQDPGLGLRLIYFSYDVKMKEKGDIPEGYSVSREKKERFSLILESASTNQTSMYLCASSFRDRKQHFGDGTRLSIL.

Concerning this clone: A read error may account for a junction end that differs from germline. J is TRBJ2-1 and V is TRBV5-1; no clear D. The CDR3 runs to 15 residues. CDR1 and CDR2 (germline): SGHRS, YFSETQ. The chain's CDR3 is CASSLVPMGYNERFF. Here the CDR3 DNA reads TGCGCCAGCAGCTTGGTCCCCATGGGGTACAATGAGCGGTTCTTC.

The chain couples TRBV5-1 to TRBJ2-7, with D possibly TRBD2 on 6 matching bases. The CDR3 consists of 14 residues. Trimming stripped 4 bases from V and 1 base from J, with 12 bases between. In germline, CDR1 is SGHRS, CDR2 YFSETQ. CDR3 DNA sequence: TGCGCCAGCAGCGGGAGGTCTGGGTCCTACGAGCAGTACTTC. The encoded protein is CASSGRSGSYEQYF.

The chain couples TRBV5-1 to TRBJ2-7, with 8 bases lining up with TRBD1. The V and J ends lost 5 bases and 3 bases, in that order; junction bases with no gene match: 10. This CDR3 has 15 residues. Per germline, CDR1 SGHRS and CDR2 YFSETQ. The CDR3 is CASSAQDRGGYEQYF. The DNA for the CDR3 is TGCGCCAGCAGTGCACAAGACAGGGGTGGCTACGAGCAGTACTTC. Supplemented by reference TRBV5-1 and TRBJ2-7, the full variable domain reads KAGVTQTPRYLIKTRGQQVTLSCSPISGHRSVSWYQQTPGQGLQFLFEYFSETQRNKGNFPGRFSGRQFSNSRSEMNVSTLELGDSALYLCASSAQDRGGYEQYFGPGTRLTVT.

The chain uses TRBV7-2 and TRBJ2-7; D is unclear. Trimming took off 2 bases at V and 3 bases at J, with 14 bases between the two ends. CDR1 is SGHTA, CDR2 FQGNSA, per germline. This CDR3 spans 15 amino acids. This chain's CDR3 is CASSLSLGGNYEQYF. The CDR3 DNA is TGTGCCAGCAGCTTATCTCTCGGCGGAAACTACGAGCAGTACTTC.